These T cell receptor beta chains were read from a single sample in a study of blood T cell repertoires in COVID-19. This table comes from immunoSEQ multiplex PCR, and its TCRdb copy is limited to in-frame clones, with some not included. The sample carries about 270,000 clones, 91% recorded once. Input material: PBMCs or T cells enriched from blood (not recorded which). These receptor sequences come from a man in his forties who had been exposed to COVID-19. The CDR3 runs from the conserved cysteine through the conserved F or W. Each record gives: CDR3 DNA, CDR3 protein, V gene, D gene, J gene. The D gene is left open where the match is weak.

cdr3_nt: TGTGCCTGGTCTAGCGGGACCTCCTACGAGCAGTACTTC; cdr3_aa: CAWSSGTSYEQYF; v_call: TRBV30; d_call: TRBD2; j_call: TRBJ2-7
cdr3_nt: TGTGCCAGCAGCCCCTCGTGGGGGGGCGGAGTGAACACTGAAGCTTTCTTT; cdr3_aa: CASSPSWGGGVNTEAFF; v_call: TRBV7-2; d_call: -; j_call: TRBJ1-1
cdr3_nt: TGTGCCAGCAGTTTTTTGAGTGTGAGACAGGGGTCGGGCACAGATACGCAGTATTTT; cdr3_aa: CASSFLSVRQGSGTDTQYF; v_call: TRBV28; d_call: TRBD1; j_call: TRBJ2-3
cdr3_nt: TGCGCCAGCAGCCGAAAAGGACTAGCGGGAGGGAGCTCCTACAATGAGCAGTTCTTC; cdr3_aa: CASSRKGLAGGSSYNEQFF; v_call: TRBV4-1; d_call: TRBD2; j_call: TRBJ2-1
cdr3_nt: TGTGCCATCAGCTCCGCTCCCGGGACTAGCGGGACCGACGGGAGTCTCTCGGGGCAGTTCTTC; cdr3_aa: CAISSAPGTSGTDGSLSGQFF; v_call: TRBV10-3; d_call: TRBD2; j_call: TRBJ2-1
cdr3_nt: TGTGCCAGCAGTTACACCTCGTTACGGGACGAGCAGTACTTC; cdr3_aa: CASSYTSLRDEQYF; v_call: TRBV6-2/TRBV6-3; d_call: -; j_call: TRBJ2-7
cdr3_nt: TGTGCCAGCAGTTCCAGCGGGAGTTCCGAGCAGTACTTC; cdr3_aa: CASSSSGSSEQYF; v_call: TRBV6-5; d_call: TRBD2; j_call: TRBJ2-7
cdr3_nt: TGTGCCAGCAGCTTACTAGATACGCAGTATTTT; cdr3_aa: CASSLLDTQYF; v_call: TRBV11-2; d_call: -; j_call: TRBJ2-3
cdr3_nt: TGTGCCACCACGGACAGGGAGATTAACTATGGCTACACCTTC; cdr3_aa: CATTDREINYGYTF; v_call: TRBV10-3; d_call: TRBD1; j_call: TRBJ1-2
cdr3_nt: TGTGCCAGCAGCTGGACAGGGGGGAGAGAGACCCAGTACTTC; cdr3_aa: CASSWTGGRETQYF; v_call: TRBV28; d_call: TRBD1; j_call: TRBJ2-5
cdr3_nt: TGCGCCAGCAGCCAAGGGACTAGCGGCAGGTCGCAGTATTTT; cdr3_aa: CASSQGTSGRSQYF; v_call: TRBV4-3; d_call: TRBD2; j_call: TRBJ2-3
cdr3_nt: TGTGCCAGCATCGCCAACCGGGACAAAAAATATAGCAATCAGCCCCAGCATTTT; cdr3_aa: CASIANRDKKYSNQPQHF; v_call: TRBV28; d_call: -; j_call: TRBJ1-5
cdr3_nt: TGTGCCAGCAGCTTTTACAGGGGTCGTGAAAAACTGTTTTTT; cdr3_aa: CASSFYRGREKLFF; v_call: TRBV7-2; d_call: TRBD1; j_call: TRBJ1-4
cdr3_nt: TGTGCCAGCAGTTCGGGGACAGGGGTTCGAGAGACCCAGTACTTC; cdr3_aa: CASSSGTGVRETQYF; v_call: TRBV27; d_call: TRBD1; j_call: TRBJ2-5
cdr3_nt: TGTGCCAGCAGTGAGGACCACGGACAGGGTTATATCTACGAGCAGTACTTC; cdr3_aa: CASSEDHGQGYIYEQYF; v_call: TRBV6-1; d_call: TRBD1; j_call: TRBJ2-7